This is a list of T cell receptor beta chains from one sample in a study of siplizumab effects on memory and regulatory T cells. Sequencing was performed with immunoSEQ multiplex PCR; in TCRdb, only in-frame clones are kept and a portion is missing. The sample has over 70,000 clones, approximately 90% seen once. The sequencing sample was made of CD4+ T cells sorted from blood. The receptor source for this set is a human donor in good health. Both conserved end residues are part of each CDR3. D genes are given only for firm matches. Clone size is not always given. Where it is, it says once, few, many or a class for expanded clones.

CDR3aa	CDR3nt	d_gene	abundance	v_gene	j_gene
CASSLDRIAYEQYF	TGTGCCAGCAGCTTAGATCGAATAGCCTACGAGCAGTACTTC	-	-	TRBV13	TRBJ2-7
CASSIGDRGNGNTIYF	TGTGCCAGTAGTATAGGGGACAGGGGGAATGGAAACACCATATATTTT	TRBD1	-	TRBV19	TRBJ1-3
CASSVPLAGAYEQYF	TGTGCCAGCAGTGTCCCGCTAGCGGGAGCCTACGAGCAGTACTTC	TRBD2	-	TRBV25-1	TRBJ2-7
CACQNPRKTSGRYNEQFF	TGTGCCTGCCAAAACCCCCGGAAGACTAGCGGGAGATACAATGAGCAGTTCTTC	TRBD2	-	TRBV30	TRBJ2-1
CASSQPGGRGELFF	TGCGCCAGCAGCCAGCCTGGTGGGCGAGGGGAGCTGTTTTTT	-	-	TRBV4-1	TRBJ2-2
CASTDQGNRNQPQHF	TGTGCCAGTACCGACCAGGGGAATCGCAATCAGCCCCAGCATTTT	-	-	TRBV19	TRBJ1-5
CASSRSEGVAFF	TGTGCCAGCAGCCGCTCCGAGGGGGTAGCTTTCTTT	-	-	TRBV9	TRBJ1-1
CASSLGAGQPYEQYF	TGTGCCAGCAGCTTAGGGGCAGGGCAACCCTACGAGCAGTACTTC	-	-	TRBV11-2	TRBJ2-7
CASSVGSGPYNEQFF	TGTGCCAGCAGCGTAGGTAGCGGACCCTACAATGAGCAGTTCTTC	-	-	TRBV9	TRBJ2-1
CSASSYGYTF	TGCAGTGCTAGCAGCTATGGCTACACCTTC	-	-	TRBV20-1	TRBJ1-2
CASSWGAGDEQFF	TGTGCCAGCAGCTGGGGGGCAGGGGATGAGCAGTTCTTC	-	-	TRBV7-8	TRBJ2-1
CAWSPSGRPYNEQFF	TGTGCCTGGAGTCCTAGCGGGAGGCCATACAATGAGCAGTTCTTC	TRBD2	-	TRBV30	TRBJ2-1
CAISRKGGNEEKLFF	TGTGCCATCAGTCGTAAGGGGGGCAATGAAGAAAAACTGTTTTTT	-	-	TRBV10-3	TRBJ1-4
CASSVLAGAYEQYF	TGTGCCAGCAGTGTCCTAGCGGGAGCGTACGAGCAGTACTTC	TRBD2	once	TRBV6-1	TRBJ2-7
CASSSSWGHLNEKLFF	TGTGCCAGCAGTTCCAGCTGGGGACATTTGAATGAAAAACTGTTTTTT	-	-	TRBV6-6	TRBJ1-4
CASSTERQGARAFF	TGCGCCAGCAGCACAGAGCGCCAGGGGGCGCGAGCTTTCTTT	TRBD1	-	TRBV5-1	TRBJ1-1
CSVDRVPGTSGSNEQFF	TGCAGCGTGGATCGAGTACCCGGGACTAGCGGGAGCAATGAGCAGTTCTTC	TRBD2	-	TRBV29-1	TRBJ2-1
CASSLRYSNQPQHF	TGTGCCAGCAGTTTACGGTATAGCAATCAGCCCCAGCATTTT	-	-	TRBV6-5	TRBJ1-5
CASNPAGVNTEAFF	TGTGCCAGCAACCCGGCCGGGGTGAACACTGAAGCTTTCTTT	-	-	TRBV7-9	TRBJ1-1
CASSFTVLPGNQPQHF	TGTGCCAGCAGTTTTACGGTTCTCCCGGGCAATCAGCCCCAGCATTTT	-	-	TRBV6-5	TRBJ1-5
CAWSGRGEGIQYF	TGTGCCTGGAGTGGGAGAGGGGAGGGCATTCAGTACTTC	TRBD2	-	TRBV30	TRBJ2-4
CASSIQVTYEQYF	TGTGCCAGCAGCATCCAGGTAACCTACGAGCAGTACTTC	-	-	TRBV14	TRBJ2-7
CASSFTAPSSYEQYF	TGTGCCAGCAGCTTTACAGCGCCGAGCTCCTACGAGCAGTACTTC	-	-	TRBV5-6	TRBJ2-7
CASNPTTNYGYTF	TGTGCCAGCAATCCGACAACGAACTATGGCTACACCTTC	-	-	TRBV2	TRBJ1-2
CASRTSFDTDTQYF	TGCGCCAGCAGAACTAGTTTTGACACAGATACGCAGTATTTT	-	-	TRBV5-1	TRBJ2-3
CASSQDRLAGEQYF	TGTGCCAGCAGCCAAGACCGCCTAGCGGGCGAGCAGTACTTC	TRBD2	-	TRBV4-2	TRBJ2-7
CASSLGTKETQYF	TGTGCCAGCAGCTTAGGCACTAAGGAGACCCAGTACTTC	-	-	TRBV11-2	TRBJ2-5
CASSDSATGELFF	TGTGCCAGCAGTGACTCCGCCACCGGGGAGCTGTTTTTT	-	-	TRBV6-4	TRBJ2-2
CAWRGSGSSPLHF	TGTGCCTGGAGGGGGTCGGGGAGCTCACCCCTCCACTTT	-	-	TRBV30	TRBJ1-6
CAKTGVVYEQYF	TGTGCCAAGACAGGGGTTGTGTACGAGCAGTACTTC	TRBD1	-	TRBV27	TRBJ2-7
CASSQSLAAYEQYF	TGCGCCAGCAGCCAATCACTAGCGGCCTACGAGCAGTACTTC	TRBD2	-	TRBV4-1	TRBJ2-7
CASSFGQAIAKNIQYF	TGCGCCAGCAGCTTCGGGCAGGCGATAGCCAAAAACATTCAGTACTTC	-	-	TRBV11-3	TRBJ2-4
CASSSIAGEAGELFF	TGTGCCAGCAGCTCCATAGCGGGAGAAGCCGGGGAGCTGTTTTTT	TRBD2	-	TRBV5-6	TRBJ2-2
CASSLDRQREAQYF	TGCGCCAGCAGCTTGGACAGGCAGAGGGAGGCCCAGTACTTC	-	-	TRBV5-1	TRBJ2-5
CASKAYVGSNQPQHF	TGTGCCAGCAAAGCCTATGTAGGGAGCAATCAGCCCCAGCATTTT	-	-	TRBV27	TRBJ1-5
CSVIFADGPLHF	TGCAGCGTTATCTTCGCAGACGGGCCCCTCCACTTT	-	-	TRBV29-1	TRBJ1-6
CASSFRGEQYF	TGTGCCAGCAGCTTTCGCGGCGAGCAGTACTTC	-	once	TRBV5-8	TRBJ2-7
CASSEGARGSYEQYF	TGTGCCAGCAGTGAAGGTGCGCGGGGTTCCTACGAGCAGTACTTC	-	-	TRBV6-1	TRBJ2-7
CASSLVSSGIDEQFF	TGTGCCAGCAGCTTAGTGTCTAGCGGGATAGATGAGCAGTTCTTC	TRBD2	once	TRBV7-2	TRBJ2-1
CASSLTGSWAEAFF	TGCGCCAGCAGCCTTACAGGGTCCTGGGCTGAAGCTTTCTTT	-	few	TRBV4-1	TRBJ1-1
CASFLGGGSNEQFF	TGCGCCAGCTTCTTAGGGGGCGGTTCAAATGAGCAGTTCTTC	TRBD1	-	TRBV5-1	TRBJ2-1
CASSLVSQETQYF	TGTGCCAGCAGCTTAGTATCCCAAGAGACCCAGTACTTC	-	-	TRBV7-6	TRBJ2-5
CASRGDISNQPQHF	TGTGCCAGCAGGGGGGACATAAGTAATCAGCCCCAGCATTTT	-	-	TRBV6-1	TRBJ1-5
CASSLVPGGGNEQFF	TGTGCCAGCAGCTTGGTCCCCGGTGGGGGTAATGAGCAGTTCTTC	-	-	TRBV5-6	TRBJ2-1
CASNLTSDYNEQFF	TGTGCCAGCAATTTGACTAGCGACTACAATGAGCAGTTCTTC	TRBD2	-	TRBV28	TRBJ2-1
CASSLDRVTEAFF	TGTGCCAGCAGCTTAGACAGGGTCACTGAAGCTTTCTTT	-	-	TRBV7-2	TRBJ1-1
CASSLNHYEQYF	TGTGCCAGCAGTTTAAACCACTACGAGCAGTACTTC	-	-	TRBV28	TRBJ2-7
CASSLLRQGAENGYTF	TGTGCCAGCAGTCTCCTTAGACAGGGGGCGGAAAATGGCTACACCTTC	TRBD1	-	TRBV2	TRBJ1-2
CASSHLTQGGYTF	TGTGCCAGCAGCCACCTCACACAGGGCGGCTACACCTTC	-	-	TRBV14	TRBJ1-2
CASSLGDRNYGYTF	TGCGCCAGCAGCTTGGGTGACAGGAACTATGGCTACACCTTC	-	-	TRBV5-1	TRBJ1-2
CASSLRPGEQYF	TGTGCCAGCAGCTTGCGGCCAGGCGAGCAGTACTTC	-	-	TRBV5-3	TRBJ2-7
CASSFGSGADTQYF	TGTGCCAGCAGCTTTGGCAGCGGGGCAGATACGCAGTATTTT	TRBD2	-	TRBV7-2	TRBJ2-3
CASSYTDRGHTGELFF	TGTGCCAGCAGTTACACGGACAGGGGGCACACCGGGGAGCTGTTTTTT	TRBD1	-	TRBV6-6	TRBJ2-2
CSVEVLAGIKTQYF	TGCAGCGTTGAAGTTTTAGCGGGAATTAAGACCCAGTACTTC	TRBD2	-	TRBV29-1	TRBJ2-5
CSVEGAGDYGYTF	TGCAGCGTGGAAGGGGCAGGGGACTATGGCTACACCTTC	-	-	TRBV29-1	TRBJ1-2
CASSLRLAGRSYEQYF	TGTGCCAGCAGCCTCCGACTAGCGGGCCGCTCCTACGAGCAGTACTTC	TRBD2	-	TRBV14	TRBJ2-7
CASSQDLAGGAGDTQYF	TGCGCCAGCAGCCAAGATTTGGCAGGGGGCGCGGGAGATACGCAGTATTTT	TRBD1	-	TRBV4-3	TRBJ2-3
CASIRTGDTAYEQYF	TGTGCCAGCATTAGAACAGGGGATACTGCCTACGAGCAGTACTTC	TRBD1	-	TRBV6-5	TRBJ2-7
CAISPRTGDTGELFF	TGTGCCATCAGTCCAAGGACAGGGGACACCGGGGAGCTGTTTTTT	TRBD1	-	TRBV10-3	TRBJ2-2
CASSLGSGGRGDEQFF	TGCGCCAGCAGCTTGGGTAGCGGGGGTCGAGGGGATGAGCAGTTCTTC	TRBD2	-	TRBV5-1	TRBJ2-1